The T cell receptor beta chain under discussion was sequenced for a study of blood T cell repertoires in COVID-19. Background on the study: Some COVID-19 samples were acute and others convalescent; all came from the United States, Italy and Spain. PBMCs, B-cell-depleted T cells, or T cells were the source of the cDNA or gDNA that made up the material.

In the original processing: Amplified reference gene primers provided the basis for estimating nucleated cell counts. Only in-frame clones appear in the TCRdb table, and some are missing; sequencing was by immunoSEQ multiplex PCR. V and J calls and clone size are given by that table; D and trimming were obtained from the DNA. The sample has 250,000 to 300,000 clones; around 87% are singletons. Germline V gene lookup returns CDR1 LGHNA and CDR2 YNFKEQ. The CDR3 covers 14 residues. The V and J ends lost 0 bases and 0 bases respectively, with 3 bases between them. The sample comprised peripheral blood. The source is a woman aged 55-69 years with COVID-19, enrolled during active disease. This sequence joins TRBV4-2 and TRBJ1-5; no reliable D call. The CDR3 sequence: CASSQDYSNQPQHF. CDR3 DNA sequence: TGTGCCAGCAGCCAAGATTATAGCAATCAGCCCCAGCATTTT.